These 30 T cell receptor beta chains were sequenced from one sample in a study of cytomegalovirus exposure and HLA in healthy donors. The PCR ran on 60 Vbeta and 13 Jbeta primers. The table came from immunoSEQ multiplex PCR; TCRdb's copy has only in-frame clones and leaves some out. The sample carries 140,000 or so clones, over 60% recorded once. Material: PBMCs. These receptors all stem from a man in his forties in good health and CMV-seronegative.

This clone was observed a few times. This chain joins TRBV4-1 and TRBJ2-2, with 9 bases fitting TRBD2. Germline V gene lookup returns CDR1 MGHRA and CDR2 YSYEKL. This CDR3 region has 17 residues. With V trimmed by 1 base and J by 4 bases, 7 bases remained unmatched. CDR3 DNA sequence: TGCGCCAGCAGCCAAGGGCTAGCGGGGTTACCCACCGGGGAGCTGTTTTTT. It is translated as CASSQGLAGLPTGELFF.

The CDR3 protein is CASSLARTGLNIQYF. The CDR3 DNA reads TGTGCCAGCAGTCTCGCCCGGACAGGGTTGAACATTCAGTACTTC. The chain links TRBV27 to TRBJ2-4, with 8 bases that match TRBD1. V lost 5 bases, J lost 7 bases, and 10 bases stayed unmatched. The CDR3 is 15 residues long. The germline V gene has CDR1 MNHEY and CDR2 SMNVEV (reference sequence).

Comments on this clone: One junction end disagrees with the germline gene, perhaps due to a read error. The rearrangement uses TRBV28 and TRBJ2-1; D might be TRBD2 (6 bases). This CDR3 contains 14 residues. Looked up from germline, CDR1 is MDHEN and CDR2 is SYDVKM. The CDR3 DNA reads as TGTGCCAGCAGAACTGGGGGGAATTACAATGGGCAGTTCTTC. Protein: CASRTGGNYNGQFF.

The J gene is TRBJ2-5, the V gene TRBV6-1, with 10 bases that match TRBD2. This CDR3 spans 17 amino acids. Germline V CDR1 and CDR2: MNHNS, SASEGT. The ends lost 4 bases at V and 4 bases at J; junction bases unmatched: 12. This CDR3 is CASSVRLERGGGETQYF. The CDR3 DNA follows: TGTGCCAGCAGTGTGCGACTTGAGCGGGGGGGCGGAGAGACCCAGTACTTC.

This clone was seen once. The rearrangement joins TRBV9 to TRBJ2-5; TRBD2 matches at 9 bases. V was clipped by 2 bases and J by 5 bases; unmatched bases: 1. The V gene's germline CDR1 is SGDLS and CDR2 YYNGEE. The length of the CDR3 is 13 residues. CDR3 DNA: TGTGCCAGCAGCGTCCTAGCGGGGGAGACCCAGTACTTC. Protein product: CASSVLAGETQYF.

About this clone itself: This specimen includes other DNA sequences encoding the same CDR3. The V gene is TRBV7-2, the J gene TRBJ1-5; possible D gene TRBD1, 5 bases. The CDR3 is 15 residues long. Between the trimmed V and J ends, which lost 0 bases and 7 bases, there was a span of 13 bases. The germline V gene encodes CDR1 SGHTA and CDR2 FQGNSA. CDR3 in amino acids: CASSLAGGGDQPQHF. CDR3 coding DNA: TGTGCCAGCAGCTTAGCGGGAGGCGGGGACCAGCCCCAGCATTTT.

About this clone itself: At one end, the junction sequence differs from germline, possibly due to a read error. The chain carries TRBV29-1 and TRBJ1-5; 11 bases fit TRBD1. This CDR3 has 20 residues. Germline CDR1 reads SQVTM; CDR2 reads ANQGSEA. CDR3 DNA sequence: TGCAGCGTTGAAGATGTCGGGATTCAATACGGACAGGGGGCCAGTCAGCCCCAGAATTTT. Amino acids: CSVEDVGIQYGQGASQPQNF.

The rearrangement uses TRBV28 and TRBJ2-1, with 15 bases lining up with TRBD2. V gave up 6 bases and J gave up 6 bases; unmatched junction bases: 12. The CDR3 has 18 residues. Germline values: CDR1 MDHEN, CDR2 SYDVKM. The CDR3 reads CASRRGGLAGGKGNEQFF. CDR3 coding DNA: TGTGCCAGCAGACGAGGGGGACTAGCGGGAGGAAAGGGCAATGAGCAGTTCTTC.

V and J are TRBV4-2 and TRBJ1-4, with D perhaps TRBD1 (6 bases). The CDR3 length is 16 residues. From germline, CDR1 is LGHNA and CDR2 YNFKEQ. Trimming left V 0 bases short and J 3 bases short, with 11 bases between. CDR3 loop: CASSQDKDSSNEKLFF. CDR3 DNA sequence: TGTGCCAGCAGCCAAGATAAGGACAGCTCTAATGAAAAACTGTTTTTT.

J is TRBJ2-7 and V is TRBV6-1, with 8 bases identical to TRBD1. The junction had 5 bases not matched to a gene; V was cut back by 1 base and J by 3 bases. The germline CDR1 and CDR2 sequences are MNHNS and SASEGT. The CDR3 runs 15 residues. This chain's CDR3 is CASSEEGQEIYEQYF. CDR3 nucleotides: TGTGCCAGCAGTGAAGAGGGACAGGAAATCTACGAGCAGTACTTC.

The chain is built from TRBV28 and TRBJ2-2; 11 positions match TRBD2. V trimming: 6 bases; J trimming: 1 base; junction bases outside the gene matches: 7. This CDR3 contains 17 residues. Germline CDR1 MDHEN, CDR2 SYDVKM. In nucleotides, the CDR3 is TGTGCCAGCAGCCCGGGACTAGCGGAAATGAACACCGGGGAGCTGTTTTTT. It specifies CASSPGLAEMNTGELFF.

The chain uses TRBV2 and TRBJ1-6; weak D call: TRBD1 (5 bases). V shed 3 bases and J shed 9 bases, with 9 bases lying between them. The CDR3 runs 13 residues. Germline CDR1 is SNHLY and CDR2 is FYNNEI. The CDR3 coding sequence is TGTGCCAGCAGTGATAGGCAGGGTTCACCCCTCCACTTT. Residues: CASSDRQGSPLHF.

The J gene is TRBJ2-7, the V gene TRBV7-2, with TRBD2 identical over 9 bases. The J segment lost 3 bases and the V segment lost 8 bases, leaving 11 bases of the junction unmatched. The germline gives CDR1 SGHTA, CDR2 FQGNSA. The CDR3 totals 15 residues. The CDR3 here is CASLMGGGGFYEQYF. The CDR3 nucleotides read TGTGCCAGCCTCATGGGCGGGGGGGGCTTCTACGAGCAGTACTTC.

The chain is built from TRBV5-1 and TRBJ2-3, with 11 bases identical to TRBD2. Germline values: CDR1 SGHRS, CDR2 YFSETQ. V was pared by 0 bases and J by 3 bases, with 9 bases of the junction left unmatched. The CDR3 totals 18 residues. As DNA, the CDR3 is TGCGCCAGCAGCTTGGCTCTAGCGGGAGGAGTCGGAACAGATACGCAGTATTTT. Translating it yields CASSLALAGGVGTDTQYF.

This chain connects TRBV7-3 to TRBJ2-3; TRBD1 might be the D (5 bases). Germline V gene data show CDR1 as SGHTA and CDR2 as FQGTGA. Trimming left V 0 bases short and J 2 bases short, with 6 bases between. The CDR3 covers 14 residues. The CDR3 DNA reads as TGTGCCAGCAGCTTAACGGGGCCCACAGATACGCAGTATTTT. This sequence encodes CASSLTGPTDTQYF.

This rearrangement joins TRBV15 to TRBJ2-2; 11 nucleotides match TRBD2. V shed 1 base, J shed 2 bases, and the junction held 3 bases outside the gene matches. Per germline, CDR1 LNHNV and CDR2 YYDKDF (reference sequence). CDR3 length equals 17 residues. CDR3 coding DNA: TGTGCCACCAGCAGAGCCGGGACTAGCGGAAACACCGGGGAGCTGTTTTTT. It is translated as CATSRAGTSGNTGELFF.

The chain joins TRBV11-2 to TRBJ2-7; TRBD2 aligns across 7 bases. The CDR3 is 17 amino acids. V was pared by 4 bases and J by 2 bases, with 14 bases of the junction left unmatched. The germline gives CDR1 SGHAT, CDR2 FQNNGV. The CDR3 protein is CASSSPLAPVNTYEQYF. The CDR3 DNA follows: TGTGCCAGCAGCTCCCCACTAGCGCCCGTTAATACCTACGAGCAGTACTTC.

V and J are TRBV7-9 and TRBJ1-1; D is ambiguous. Per the germline V gene, CDR1 is SEHNR and CDR2 is FQNEAQ (reference sequence). CDR3 length: 13 amino acids. V lost 3 bases to trimming and J lost 4 bases, with 9 bases between them. In DNA form, the CDR3 reads TGTGCCAGCAGCTTTTACGCGGGCACTGAAGCTTTCTTT. This codes for CASSFYAGTEAFF.

The rearrangement joins TRBV7-2 to TRBJ1-2; D possibly corresponds to TRBD1 (5 bases). CDR1 and CDR2 from the germline V gene are SGHTA and FQGNSA. Trimming shortened V by 5 bases and J by 4 bases, and 17 bases separated the two germline ends. The CDR3 is made up of 15 amino acids. The CDR3 nucleotides read TGTGCCAGCAGCCCCGAGTGGGGGGTAGCCTATGGCTACACCTTC. Its translation: CASSPEWGVAYGYTF.

The chain has TRBV5-4 and TRBJ1-1; TRBD1 aligns across 8 bases. This CDR3 is built from 13 residues. CDR1 is SGHNT, CDR2 YYREEE, per germline (reference sequence). After removal of 4 bases from V and 3 bases from J, the junction contained 2 bases not matched to a gene. In DNA form, the CDR3 reads TGTGCCAGCAGCGTGGACAGGGACACTGAAGCTTTCTTT. As protein: CASSVDRDTEAFF.

The CDR3 bases are TGTGCCAGCAGTTTATGGATCGTCCAGCGGGAGGAAGGTTGGGATGAGCAGTTCTTC. Translated: CASSLWIVQREEGWDEQFF. The chain carries TRBV28 and TRBJ2-1; 9 nucleotides line up with TRBD2. This CDR3 region has 19 residues. Trimming removed 0 bases from V and 8 bases from J; junction bases left unmatched: 17. Germline CDR1 reads MDHEN; CDR2 reads SYDVKM.

This chain connects TRBV9 to TRBJ2-3; D is unresolved. Deletions cut 2 bases from V and 0 bases from J, with 4 bases between. This CDR3 contains 13 residues. In germline, CDR1 is SGDLS, CDR2 YYNGEE. The CDR3 loop is CASSVTSTDTQYF. CDR3 sequence (DNA): TGTGCCAGCAGCGTGACTAGCACAGATACGCAGTATTTT.

The chain combines TRBV6-5 with TRBJ1-2; D gene ambiguous. The CDR3 sequence is 12 residues long. CDR1 is MNHEY and CDR2 is SVGAGI in the germline V gene. Trimming removed 5 bases from V and 2 bases from J, with 6 bases in between. In DNA, the CDR3 is TGTGCCAGCAGTGAACAGAACTATGGCTACACCTTC. Translation gives CASSEQNYGYTF.

This chain connects TRBV7-8 to TRBJ2-7; D is unresolved. CDR1 and CDR2 from the germline V gene are SGHVS and FQNEAQ. Trimming left V 1 base short and J 12 bases short, with 10 bases between. This CDR3 contains 11 residues. CDR3 protein: CASSLGIWAYF. The CDR3 DNA reads TGTGCCAGCAGCTTAGGTATTTGGGCGTACTTC.

The chain recombines TRBV15 with TRBJ2-1, with TRBD2 matching over 10 bases. The CDR3 spans 16 residues. Trimming cost V 1 base and J 7 bases; bases outside gene matches: 7. The germline CDR1 and CDR2 sequences are LNHNV and YYDKDF (reference sequence). CDR3 DNA sequence: TGTGCCACCAGCAGAGCCCTTGGACTAGCGGCGAATGAGCAGTTCTTC. Amino acid sequence: CATSRALGLAANEQFF.

The rearrangement links TRBV6-5 to TRBJ2-5; 7 bases line up with TRBD1. CDR1 is MNHEY and CDR2 is SVGAGI in the germline V gene. The CDR3 extends over 14 amino acids. V was pared by 2 bases and J by 7 bases, with 7 bases of the junction left unmatched. The CDR3 DNA is TGTGCCAGCAGTTACGGGGACAGTAAAGGGACCCAGTACTTC. It translates to CASSYGDSKGTQYF.

The genes are TRBV5-6 and TRBJ2-2; the match to TRBD1 covers 9 bases. This CDR3 has 15 residues. With 0 bases clipped from V and 4 bases from J, the junction kept 1 base outside the gene matches. Germline V lookup: CDR1 SGHDT, CDR2 YYEEEE. The CDR3 sequence is CASSLGQGVTGELFF. The CDR3 DNA follows: TGTGCCAGCAGCTTGGGACAGGGGGTCACCGGGGAGCTGTTTTTT.

This chain joins TRBV7-9 and TRBJ2-7, with TRBD2 identical over 15 bases. CDR1 is SEHNR and CDR2 is FQNEAQ in the germline V gene (reference sequence). V was clipped by 5 bases and J by 4 bases; unmatched bases: 9. CDR3 length: 17 residues. CDR3 in amino acids: CASSPRTSGGAVYEQYF. The CDR3 DNA sequence: TGTGCCAGCAGCCCCCGGACTAGCGGGGGGGCGGTTTACGAGCAGTACTTC.

The V and J genes are TRBV18 and TRBJ1-2, with 12 bases that match TRBD1. Germline V CDR1 and CDR2: KGHSH, LQKENI. The CDR3 spans 15 residues. The V and J ends lost 4 bases and 5 bases, in that order; junction bases with no gene match: 5. CDR3 loop: CASSQGQGALYGYTF. For the CDR3, the DNA is TGTGCCAGCTCACAGGGACAGGGGGCGCTTTATGGCTACACCTTC.

This chain uses TRBV5-1 with TRBJ1-2, with 8 bases matching TRBD1. After removal of 2 bases from V and 4 bases from J, the junction contained 7 bases not matched to a gene. This CDR3 contains 15 residues. Germline loops: CDR1 SGHRS, CDR2 YFSETQ. CDR3 sequence (DNA): TGCGCCAGCAGCTTTGCAGGGGGCTATACCTATGGCTACACCTTC. This gives the protein CASSFAGGYTYGYTF.